The subject of this entry is one T cell receptor beta chain. No antigen is known for it. No quality values exist for individual bases; no much larger clone is one base distant. Patients with hyperthyroidism were aged 18 to 65 years, had been newly diagnosed, and had a disease duration of less than 2 months. Anyone with other autoimmune diseases, uncontrolled infections, pregnancy or lactation was excluded from the study. Diagnosis relied on clinical symptoms, serum thyroxine, TRAb, thyroid ultrasound and orbital computed tomography. Total RNA was extracted with Trizol reagent and quality-checked on an Agilent 2100 Bioanalyzer. For repertoire sequencing, the TCR beta CDR3 regions were amplified from RNA transcripts. The first round of RT-PCR was done with HTBI primers and the Qiagen OneStep RT-PCR kit, and was followed by a second round of multiplex PCR, then size selection and purification. The libraries underwent paired-end sequencing with 100 bp reads on an Illumina HiSeq2000. The source study handled its data this way. SOAPnuke was used for read processing, and reads with adapters, uncalled bases, a mean Phred below 15, or no exact constant-primer or identifier match were discarded. COPE v1.2.5 was used to merge high-quality paired reads. Unique nucleotide sequences were defined as clonotypes and aligned to IMGT TRB V, D and J references using MiTCR v1.1. Only V-J combinations with frequency above 0.0001 were analysed, covering 98% to 99.2% of repertoires. For each V-J combination, a TCR clonal expansion and chaos score was defined as F50 clonal expansion divided by the chaos observed in the TCRdist matrix. Welch's t-statistics and random forest were used to reduce the features to approximately 13 V-J combinations, which were then used as input to a naive Bayes classifier. The Morisita-Horn index was used to measure how similar the thyroid and blood repertoires were. TCRdb reran the public reads through fastp at Q25 and MiXCR, keeping productive beta chains. Here each entry gathers all rows of one CDR3 protein and keeps the most common genes and DNA. The V and J calls shown here were made by TCRdb, not taken from the authors' results. A total of some 1.1 million distinct CDR3 sequences appear in this sample, roughly 35% of them only once. The ten biggest clones cover 11% of the sample.

These data are taken from a study of Graves' ophthalmopathy and Graves' hyperthyroidism (dated by TCRdb to the late 2010s). Study-level background: Hyperthyroidism was considered stable if no progression to ophthalmopathy occurred within 18 months of follow-up. In roughly six hyperthyroidism patients, T-cell repertoires of thyroid tissue and blood were compared. Following sample collection, hyperthyroidism patients were given methimazole at a starting dose of 30 mg daily, and ophthalmopathy patients were given high-dose intravenous methylprednisolone. A discovery set of 100 or so patients (roughly 41 ophthalmopathy, 55 to 65 stable hyperthyroidism) was enrolled to explore V-J signatures distinguishing ophthalmopathy from hyperthyroidism. To tell Graves' ophthalmopathy apart from Graves' hyperthyroidism, and to predict which patients would progress to ophthalmopathy, the study relied on TCR beta repertoire signatures. The independent validation cohort included roughly 19 hyperthyroidism patients plus 17 patients who later progressed from hyperthyroidism to ophthalmopathy. In total, around 130 blood samples were TCR-sequenced: 40 to 45 ophthalmopathy, some 80 hyperthyroidism and roughly 17 hyperthyroidism-to-ophthalmopathy patients. The investigation overall reported the following: Most of the expanded thyroid clonotypes with a frequency above 0.001 were also detected in blood, and it was suggested that the thyroid immune response may be reflected by blood repertoires. No statistical method was used to predetermine the sample size, and group allocation was not hidden from the investigators. In cross-validation, the 13-signature model distinguished ophthalmopathy from stable hyperthyroidism with 87.88% sensitivity and around 81% specificity, while in the test set the corresponding values were about 79% and 69%. In validation, the model predicted ophthalmopathy progression with about 64% sensitivity and roughly 78% specificity; 12 predicted patients were CT-confirmed with GO in a median of roughly 6.8 months.

Trimming accounts for 5 bases at V and 11 bases at J, while the number of junction bases matched to no gene is 8. The CDR3 contains 13 residues, cysteine and phenylalanine counted. Solely the CDR3 DNA is kept, with 39 bases framed from the first base. CDR1 and CDR2, per the germline V gene, are KGHDR and SFDVKD. The receptor comes from an adult man with Graves' hyperthyroidism. The sequencing sample was made of peripheral blood or thyroid tissue (not recorded which). The chain is made from TRBV24-1 and TRBJ2-7; a stretch of 10 junction bases matches TRBD1. The CDR3 reads as follows: CATSGGGQGLEYF. The DNA sequence is given as TGTGCCACCAGTGGGGGGGGACAGGGGTTGGAGTACTTC.